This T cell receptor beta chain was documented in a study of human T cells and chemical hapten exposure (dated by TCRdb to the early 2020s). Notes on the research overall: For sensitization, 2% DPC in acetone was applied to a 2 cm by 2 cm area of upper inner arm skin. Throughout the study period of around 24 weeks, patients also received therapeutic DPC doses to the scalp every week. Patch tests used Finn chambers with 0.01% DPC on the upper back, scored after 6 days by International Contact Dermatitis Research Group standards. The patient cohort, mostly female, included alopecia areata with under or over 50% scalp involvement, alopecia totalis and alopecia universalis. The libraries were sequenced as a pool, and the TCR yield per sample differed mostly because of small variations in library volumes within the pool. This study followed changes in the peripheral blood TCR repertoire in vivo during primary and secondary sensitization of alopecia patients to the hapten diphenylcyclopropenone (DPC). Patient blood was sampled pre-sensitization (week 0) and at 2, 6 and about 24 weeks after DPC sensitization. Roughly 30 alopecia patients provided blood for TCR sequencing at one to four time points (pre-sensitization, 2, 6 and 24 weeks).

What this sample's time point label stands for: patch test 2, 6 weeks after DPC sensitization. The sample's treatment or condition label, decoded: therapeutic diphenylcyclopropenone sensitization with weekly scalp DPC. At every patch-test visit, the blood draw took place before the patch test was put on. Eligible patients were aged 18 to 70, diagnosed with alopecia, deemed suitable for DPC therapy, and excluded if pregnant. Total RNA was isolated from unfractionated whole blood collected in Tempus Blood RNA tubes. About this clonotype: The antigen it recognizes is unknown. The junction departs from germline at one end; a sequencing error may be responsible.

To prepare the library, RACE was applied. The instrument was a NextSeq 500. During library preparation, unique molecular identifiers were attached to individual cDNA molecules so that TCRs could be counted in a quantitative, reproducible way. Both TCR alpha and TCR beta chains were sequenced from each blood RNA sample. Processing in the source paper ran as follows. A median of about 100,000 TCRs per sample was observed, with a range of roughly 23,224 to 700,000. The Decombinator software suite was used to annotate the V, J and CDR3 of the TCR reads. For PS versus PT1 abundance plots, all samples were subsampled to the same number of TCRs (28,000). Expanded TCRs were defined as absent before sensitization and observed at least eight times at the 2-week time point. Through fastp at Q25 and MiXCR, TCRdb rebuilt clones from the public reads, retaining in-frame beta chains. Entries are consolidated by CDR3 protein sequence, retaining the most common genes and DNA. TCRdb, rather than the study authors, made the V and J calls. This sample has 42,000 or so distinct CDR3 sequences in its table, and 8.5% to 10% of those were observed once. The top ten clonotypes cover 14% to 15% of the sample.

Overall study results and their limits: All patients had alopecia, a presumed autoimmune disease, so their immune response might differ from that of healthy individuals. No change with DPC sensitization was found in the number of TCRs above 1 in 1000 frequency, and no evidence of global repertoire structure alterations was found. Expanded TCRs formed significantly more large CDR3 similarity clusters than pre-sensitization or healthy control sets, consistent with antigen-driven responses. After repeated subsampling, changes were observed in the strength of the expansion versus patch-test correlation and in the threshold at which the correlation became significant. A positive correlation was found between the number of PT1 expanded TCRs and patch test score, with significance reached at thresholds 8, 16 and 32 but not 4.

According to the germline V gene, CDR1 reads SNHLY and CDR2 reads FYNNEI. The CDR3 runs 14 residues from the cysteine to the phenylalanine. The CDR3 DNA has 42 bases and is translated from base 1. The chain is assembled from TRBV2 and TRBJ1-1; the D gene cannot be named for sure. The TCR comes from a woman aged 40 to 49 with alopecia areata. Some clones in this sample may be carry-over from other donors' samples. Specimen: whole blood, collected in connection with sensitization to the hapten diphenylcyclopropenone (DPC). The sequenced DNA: TGTGTCAGCACATCCCAGGTGGCGAACACTGAAGCTTTCTTT. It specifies CVSTSQVANTEAFF.